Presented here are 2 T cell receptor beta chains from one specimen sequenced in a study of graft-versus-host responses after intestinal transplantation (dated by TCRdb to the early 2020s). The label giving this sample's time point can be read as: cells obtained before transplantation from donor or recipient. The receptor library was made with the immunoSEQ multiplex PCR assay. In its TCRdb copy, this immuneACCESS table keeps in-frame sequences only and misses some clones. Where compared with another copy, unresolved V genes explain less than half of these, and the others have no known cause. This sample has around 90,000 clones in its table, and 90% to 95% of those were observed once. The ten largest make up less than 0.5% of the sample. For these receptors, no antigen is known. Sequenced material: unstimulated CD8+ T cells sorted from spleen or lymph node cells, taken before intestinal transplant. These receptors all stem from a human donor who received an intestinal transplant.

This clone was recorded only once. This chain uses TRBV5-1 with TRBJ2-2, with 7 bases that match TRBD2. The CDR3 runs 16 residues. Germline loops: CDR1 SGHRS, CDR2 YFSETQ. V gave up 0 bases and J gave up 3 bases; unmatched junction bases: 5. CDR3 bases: TGCGCCAGCAGCTTGGAAGGCGGGAGTTACACCGGGGAGCTGTTTTTT. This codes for CASSLEGGSYTGELFF.

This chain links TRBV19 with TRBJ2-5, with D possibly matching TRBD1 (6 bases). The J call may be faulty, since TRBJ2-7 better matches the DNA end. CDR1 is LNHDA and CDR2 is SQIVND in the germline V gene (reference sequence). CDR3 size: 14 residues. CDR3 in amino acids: CASSMGTKSYEQYF. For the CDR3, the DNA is TGTGCCAGTAGTATGGGGACAAAGTCCTACGAGCAGTACTTC.